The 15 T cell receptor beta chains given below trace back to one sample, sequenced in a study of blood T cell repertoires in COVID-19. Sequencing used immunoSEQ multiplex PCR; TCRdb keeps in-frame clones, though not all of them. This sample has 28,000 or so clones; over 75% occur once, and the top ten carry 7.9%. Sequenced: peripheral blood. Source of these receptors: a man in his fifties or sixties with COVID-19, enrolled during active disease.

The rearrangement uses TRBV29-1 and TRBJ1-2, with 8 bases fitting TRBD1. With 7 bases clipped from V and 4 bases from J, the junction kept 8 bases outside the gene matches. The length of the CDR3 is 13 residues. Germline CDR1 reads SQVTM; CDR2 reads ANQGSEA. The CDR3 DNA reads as TGCAGCGCTCCCACCACAGGGGGCTATGGCTACACCTTC. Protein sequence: CSAPTTGGYGYTF.

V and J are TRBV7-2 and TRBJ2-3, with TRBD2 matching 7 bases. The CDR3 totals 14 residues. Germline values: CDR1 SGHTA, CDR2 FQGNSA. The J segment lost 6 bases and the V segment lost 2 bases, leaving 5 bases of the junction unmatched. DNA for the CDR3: TGTGCCAGCAGCTTACGCGGGAGAGGGGATACGCAGTATTTT. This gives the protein CASSLRGRGDTQYF.

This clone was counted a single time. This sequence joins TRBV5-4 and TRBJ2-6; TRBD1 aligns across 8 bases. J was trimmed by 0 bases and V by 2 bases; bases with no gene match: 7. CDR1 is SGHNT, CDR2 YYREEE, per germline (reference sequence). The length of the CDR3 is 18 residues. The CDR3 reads CASSLTGTGSSGANVLTF. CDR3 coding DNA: TGTGCCAGCAGCTTAACCGGGACAGGAAGCTCTGGGGCCAACGTCCTGACTTTC.

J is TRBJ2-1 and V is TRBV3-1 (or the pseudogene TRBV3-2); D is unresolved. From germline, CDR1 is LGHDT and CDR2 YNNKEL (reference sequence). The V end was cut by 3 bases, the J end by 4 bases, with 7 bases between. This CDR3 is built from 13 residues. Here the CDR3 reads CASSHNRYNEQFF. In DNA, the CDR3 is TGTGCCAGCAGCCATAATCGGTACAATGAGCAGTTCTTC.

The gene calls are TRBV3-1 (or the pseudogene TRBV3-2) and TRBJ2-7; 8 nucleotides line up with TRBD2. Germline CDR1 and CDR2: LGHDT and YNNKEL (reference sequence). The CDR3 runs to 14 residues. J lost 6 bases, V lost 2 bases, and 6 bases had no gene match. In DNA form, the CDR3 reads TGTGCCAGCAGCCAAACGGCGGGAGGATCCGAGCAGTACTTC. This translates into CASSQTAGGSEQYF.

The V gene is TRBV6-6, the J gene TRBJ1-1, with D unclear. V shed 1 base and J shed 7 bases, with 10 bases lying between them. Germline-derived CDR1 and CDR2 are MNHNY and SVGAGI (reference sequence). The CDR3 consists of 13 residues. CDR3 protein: CASSYLRLNEAFF. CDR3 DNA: TGTGCCAGCAGTTACTTAAGACTAAATGAAGCTTTCTTT.

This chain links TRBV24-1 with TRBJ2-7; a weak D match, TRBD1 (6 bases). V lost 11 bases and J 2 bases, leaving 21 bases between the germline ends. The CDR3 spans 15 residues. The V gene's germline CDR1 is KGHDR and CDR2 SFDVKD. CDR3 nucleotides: TGTGCCATCCCCCGGGACACAAGTTCCACCTACGAGCAGTACTTC. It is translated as CAIPRDTSSTYEQYF.

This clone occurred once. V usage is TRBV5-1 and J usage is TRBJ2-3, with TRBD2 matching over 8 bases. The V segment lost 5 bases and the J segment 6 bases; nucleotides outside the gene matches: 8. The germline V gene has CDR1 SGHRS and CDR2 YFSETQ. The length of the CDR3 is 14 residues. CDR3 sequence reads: CASSLLAALDTQYF. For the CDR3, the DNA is TGCGCCAGCAGTTTACTAGCGGCCCTTGATACGCAGTATTTT. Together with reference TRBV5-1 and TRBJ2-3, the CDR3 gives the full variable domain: KAGVTQTPRYLIKTRGQQVTLSCSPISGHRSVSWYQQTPGQGLQFLFEYFSETQRNKGNFPGRFSGRQFSNSRSEMNVSTLELGDSALYLCASSLLAALDTQYFGPGTRLTVL.

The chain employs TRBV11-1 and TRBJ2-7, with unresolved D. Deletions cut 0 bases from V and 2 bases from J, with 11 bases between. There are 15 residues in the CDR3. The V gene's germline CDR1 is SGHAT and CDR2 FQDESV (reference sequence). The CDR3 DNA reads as TGTGCCAGCAGCTTAGCGCCAGCAGACACCTACGAGCAGTACTTC. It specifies CASSLAPADTYEQYF.

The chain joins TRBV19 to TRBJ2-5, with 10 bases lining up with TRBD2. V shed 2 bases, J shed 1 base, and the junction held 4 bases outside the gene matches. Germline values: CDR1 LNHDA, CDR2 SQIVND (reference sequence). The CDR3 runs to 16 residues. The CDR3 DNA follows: TGTGCCAGTAGTATACGAGGGACTAGCGCCCAAGAGACCCAGTACTTC. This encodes CASSIRGTSAQETQYF.

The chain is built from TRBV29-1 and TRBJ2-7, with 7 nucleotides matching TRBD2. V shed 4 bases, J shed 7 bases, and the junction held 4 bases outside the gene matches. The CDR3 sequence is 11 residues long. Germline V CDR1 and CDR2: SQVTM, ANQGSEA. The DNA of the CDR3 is TGCAGCGTTGCAGAGGGAGGGGAGCAGTACTTC. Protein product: CSVAEGGEQYF.

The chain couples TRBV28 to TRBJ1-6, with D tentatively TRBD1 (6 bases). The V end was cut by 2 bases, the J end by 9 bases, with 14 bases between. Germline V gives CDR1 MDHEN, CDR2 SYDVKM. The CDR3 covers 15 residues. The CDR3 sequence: CASSLSQGNVSPLHF. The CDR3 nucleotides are TGTGCCAGCAGTTTAAGTCAGGGGAACGTTTCACCCCTCCACTTT.

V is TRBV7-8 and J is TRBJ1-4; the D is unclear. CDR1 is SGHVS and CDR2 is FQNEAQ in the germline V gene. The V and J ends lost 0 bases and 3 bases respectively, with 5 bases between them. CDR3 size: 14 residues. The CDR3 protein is CASSLAGANEKLFF. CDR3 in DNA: TGTGCCAGCAGCTTAGCCGGTGCTAATGAAAAACTGTTTTTT. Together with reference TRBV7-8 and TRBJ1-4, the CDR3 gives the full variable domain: GAGVSQSPRYKVAKRGQDVALRCDPISGHVSLFWYQQALGQGPEFLTYFQNEAQLDKSGLPSDRFFAERPEGSVSTLKIQRTQQEDSAVYLCASSLAGANEKLFFGSGTQLSVL.

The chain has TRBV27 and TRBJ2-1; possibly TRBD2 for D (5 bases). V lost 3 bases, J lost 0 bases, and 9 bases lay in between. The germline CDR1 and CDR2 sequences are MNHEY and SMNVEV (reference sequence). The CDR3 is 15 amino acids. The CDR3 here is CASSFASGSYNEQFF. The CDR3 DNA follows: TGTGCCAGCAGTTTTGCCAGCGGCTCCTACAATGAGCAGTTCTTC.

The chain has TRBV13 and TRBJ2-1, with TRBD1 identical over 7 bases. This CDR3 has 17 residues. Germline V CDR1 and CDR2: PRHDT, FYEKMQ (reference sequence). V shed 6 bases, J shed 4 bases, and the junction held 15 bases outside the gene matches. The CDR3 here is CASRFTQGLHPYNEQFF. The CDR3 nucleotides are TGTGCCAGCAGGTTCACACAGGGGTTACATCCTTACAATGAGCAGTTCTTC.